These 9 T cell receptor beta chains originate from one sample sequenced in a study of graft-versus-host responses after intestinal transplantation. TCRdb keeps only in-frame clones here, not all; method: immunoSEQ multiplex PCR. This table holds 96,000 or so clones, roughly 92% found once. Antigens for these TCRs are unknown. Sequenced here: unstimulated CD4+ T cells sorted from spleen or lymph node cells, sampled before intestinal transplant. The receptors were sampled from a human donor who received an intestinal transplant.

This chain joins TRBV19 and TRBJ1-5; D is possibly TRBD1 (6 bases). The ends were cut back, 5 bases at V and 0 bases at J, with 14 bases in the middle. The germline V gene has CDR1 LNHDA and CDR2 SQIVND (reference sequence). The CDR3 totals 16 residues. The CDR3 bases are TGTGCCAGTAGTCAACTGGACAGACATAGCAATCAGCCCCAGCATTTT. Protein product: CASSQLDRHSNQPQHF. Full variable domain (rest looked up from reference TRBV19 and TRBJ1-5): DGGITQSPKYLFRKEGQNVTLSCEQNLNHDAMYWYRQDPGQGLRLIYYSQIVNDFQKGDIAEGYSVSREKKESFPLTVTSAQKNPTAFYLCASSQLDRHSNQPQHFGDGTRLSIL.

The chain employs TRBV6-6 and TRBJ2-7, with D possibly TRBD2 on 6 matching bases. CDR1 MNHNY and CDR2 SVGAGI come from the germline V gene (reference sequence). Trimming stripped 0 bases from V and 0 bases from J, with 12 bases between. The CDR3 totals 16 residues. CDR3 sequence reads: CASSYSGGLGSYEQYF. The CDR3 DNA reads as TGTGCCAGCAGTTACTCGGGGGGTCTGGGCTCCTACGAGCAGTACTTC.

There are a few counts of this clone. The chain uses TRBV6-5 and TRBJ1-4; possibly TRBD1 for D (6 bases). V was pared by 3 bases and J by 12 bases, with 14 bases between. The CDR3 covers 13 residues. Germline V lookup: CDR1 MNHEY, CDR2 SVGAGI. CDR3 sequence (DNA): TGTGCCAGCAGTTATGAGACAGGATCCGAACTGTTTTTT. It is translated as CASSYETGSELFF.

The genes are TRBV6-1 and TRBJ1-2; D not resolved. The CDR3 covers 12 residues. Germline V CDR1 and CDR2: MNHNS, SASEGT. V was trimmed by 1 base and J by 4 bases, leaving 4 bases between them. The CDR3 bases are TGTGCCAGCAGTGAAGATCTCTATGGCTACACCTTC. Its protein is CASSEDLYGYTF.

This clone was found once. V gene TRBV14 combines with J gene TRBJ2-7, with D maybe TRBD2 (5 bases). The CDR3 length is 14 residues. CDR1 is SGHDN and CDR2 is FVKESK in the germline V gene. The V gene lost 1 base and the J gene lost 7 bases, with 14 bases spanning the gap. The CDR3 spells CASSQVTGSGEQYF. As DNA, the CDR3 is TGTGCCAGCAGCCAAGTTACGGGATCGGGGGAGCAGTACTTC. Filled out from reference TRBV14 and TRBJ2-7, the complete variable domain reads EAGVTQFPSHSVIEKGQTVTLRCDPISGHDNLYWYRRVMGKEIKFLLHFVKESKQDESGMPNNRFLAERTGGTYSTLKVQPAELEDSGVYFCASSQVTGSGEQYFGPGTRLTVT.

This chain uses TRBV6-1 with TRBJ1-6; D perhaps matches TRBD1 (5 bases). CDR3 length: 15 residues. Per the germline V gene, CDR1 is MNHNS and CDR2 is SASEGT. V lost 8 bases and J lost 3, with 14 bases in between. This chain's CDR3 is CASGWQGLYNSPLHF. CDR3 nucleotide sequence: TGTGCCAGCGGGTGGCAGGGCCTCTATAATTCACCCCTCCACTTT.

DNA for the CDR3: TGTGCTAGTGGTTTATTGAAAGTAGCGAACACTGAAGCTTTCTTT. Translated: CASGLLKVANTEAFF. The chain joins TRBV12-5 to TRBJ1-1; D is undetermined. The CDR3 consists of 15 residues. CDR1 and CDR2 (germline): LGHNT, FRNRAP. The germline V and J ends were trimmed by 3 bases and 1 base, with 12 bases remaining between them.

This chain uses TRBV6-5 with TRBJ2-7; D perhaps matches TRBD2 (6 bases). V was cut by 5 bases and J by 4 bases, with 15 bases left in between. The CDR3 spans 14 residues. Germline loops: CDR1 MNHEY, CDR2 SVGAGI. In DNA form, the CDR3 reads TGTGCCAGCAGTGCCTGGGGGGATCTGTACGAGCAGTACTTC. This encodes CASSAWGDLYEQYF.

The CDR3 region has the DNA TGTGCCAGCAGCGCCGCGTTGTTTACCCACAGTCGGGCCAACGTCCTGACTTTC. This sequence encodes CASSAALFTHSRANVLTF. The chain recombines TRBV7-8 with TRBJ2-6, with D unresolved. V was pared by 5 bases and J by 5 bases, with 22 bases between. CDR1 and CDR2 from the germline V gene are SGHVS and FQNEAQ. The CDR3 loop spans 18 amino acids.